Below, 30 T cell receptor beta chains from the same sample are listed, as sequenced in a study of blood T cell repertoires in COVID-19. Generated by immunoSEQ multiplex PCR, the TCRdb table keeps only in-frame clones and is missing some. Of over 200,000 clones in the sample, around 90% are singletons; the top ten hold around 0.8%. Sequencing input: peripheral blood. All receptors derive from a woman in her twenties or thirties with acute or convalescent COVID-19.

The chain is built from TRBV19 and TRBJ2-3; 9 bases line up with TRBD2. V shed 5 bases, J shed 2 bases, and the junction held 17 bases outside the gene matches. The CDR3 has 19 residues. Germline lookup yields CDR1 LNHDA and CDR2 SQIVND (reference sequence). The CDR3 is CASSPVRGMAGGITDTQYF. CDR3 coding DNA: TGTGCCAGTAGTCCCGTCAGAGGAATGGCGGGAGGGATCACAGATACGCAGTATTTT. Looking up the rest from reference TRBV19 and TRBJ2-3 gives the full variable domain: DGGITQSPKYLFRKEGQNVTLSCEQNLNHDAMYWYRQDPGQGLRLIYYSQIVNDFQKGDIAEGYSVSREKKESFPLTVTSAQKNPTAFYLCASSPVRGMAGGITDTQYFGPGTRLTVL.

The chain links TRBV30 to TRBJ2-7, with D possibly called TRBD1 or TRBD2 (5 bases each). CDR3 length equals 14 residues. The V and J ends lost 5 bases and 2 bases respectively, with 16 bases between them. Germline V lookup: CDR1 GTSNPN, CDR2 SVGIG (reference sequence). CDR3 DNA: TGTGCCTGGGGAGAGGGGTCCTTGGCCTACGAGCAGTACTTC. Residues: CAWGEGSLAYEQYF.

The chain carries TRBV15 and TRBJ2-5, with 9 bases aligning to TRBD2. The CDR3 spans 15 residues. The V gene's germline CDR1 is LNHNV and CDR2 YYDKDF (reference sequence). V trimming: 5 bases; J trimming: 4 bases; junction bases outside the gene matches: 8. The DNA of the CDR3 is TGTGCCACCAGCCAAGCGGGAGGTCCTCCAGAGACCCAGTACTTC. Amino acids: CATSQAGGPPETQYF.

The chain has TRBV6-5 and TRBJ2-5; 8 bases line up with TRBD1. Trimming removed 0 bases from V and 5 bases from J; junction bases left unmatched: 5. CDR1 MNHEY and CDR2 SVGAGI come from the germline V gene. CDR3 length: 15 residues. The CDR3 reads CASSYSGQGDETQYF. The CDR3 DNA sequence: TGTGCCAGCAGTTACTCAGGACAGGGTGACGAGACCCAGTACTTC.

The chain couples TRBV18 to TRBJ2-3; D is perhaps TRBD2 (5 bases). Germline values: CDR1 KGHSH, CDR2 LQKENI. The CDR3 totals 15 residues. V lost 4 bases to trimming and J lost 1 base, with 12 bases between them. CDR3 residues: CASSQGVPGTDTQYF. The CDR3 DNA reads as TGTGCCAGCTCACAGGGAGTACCCGGCACAGATACGCAGTATTTT.

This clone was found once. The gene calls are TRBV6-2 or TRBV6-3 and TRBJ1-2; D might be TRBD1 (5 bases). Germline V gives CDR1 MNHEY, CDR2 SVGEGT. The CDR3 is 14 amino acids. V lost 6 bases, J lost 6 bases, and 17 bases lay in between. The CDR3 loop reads CASSNGQRLHGYTF. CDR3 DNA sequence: TGTGCCAGCAGCAACGGACAACGCCTTCATGGCTACACCTTC.

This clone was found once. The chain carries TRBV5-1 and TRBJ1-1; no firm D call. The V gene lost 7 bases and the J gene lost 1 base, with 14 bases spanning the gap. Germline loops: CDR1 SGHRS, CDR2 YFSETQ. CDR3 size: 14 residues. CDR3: CASLLGGTNTEAFF. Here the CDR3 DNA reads TGCGCCAGCTTATTAGGAGGCACGAACACTGAAGCTTTCTTT.

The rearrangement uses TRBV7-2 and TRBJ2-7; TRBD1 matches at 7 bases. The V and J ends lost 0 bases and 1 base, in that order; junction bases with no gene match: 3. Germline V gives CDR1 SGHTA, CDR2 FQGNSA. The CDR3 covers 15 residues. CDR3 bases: TGTGCCAGCAGCTTAGCCTTGGGACAGTCCTACGAGCAGTACTTC. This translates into CASSLALGQSYEQYF. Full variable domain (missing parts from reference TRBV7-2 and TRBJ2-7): GAGVSQSPSNKVTEKGKDVELRCDPISGHTALYWYRQSLGQGLEFLIYFQGNSAPDKSGLPSDRFSAERTGGSVSTLTIQRTQQEDSAVYLCASSLALGQSYEQYFGPGTRLTVT.

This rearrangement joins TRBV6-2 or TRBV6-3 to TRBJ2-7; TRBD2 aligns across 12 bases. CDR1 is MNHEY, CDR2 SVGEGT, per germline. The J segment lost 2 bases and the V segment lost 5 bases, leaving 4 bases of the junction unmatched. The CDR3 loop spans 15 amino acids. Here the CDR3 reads CASSETSGGTYEQYF. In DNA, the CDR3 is TGTGCCAGCAGTGAGACTAGCGGGGGAACCTACGAGCAGTACTTC.

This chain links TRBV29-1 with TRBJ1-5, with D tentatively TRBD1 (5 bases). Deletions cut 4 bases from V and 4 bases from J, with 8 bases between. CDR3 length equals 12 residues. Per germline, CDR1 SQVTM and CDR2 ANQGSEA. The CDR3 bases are TGCAGCGTTGTGTCAGGGAATCAGCCCCAGCATTTT. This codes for CSVVSGNQPQHF.

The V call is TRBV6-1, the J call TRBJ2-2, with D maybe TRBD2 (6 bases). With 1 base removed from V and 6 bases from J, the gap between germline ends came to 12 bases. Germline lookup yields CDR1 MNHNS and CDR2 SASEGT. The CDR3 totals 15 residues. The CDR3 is CASSEVAGPPGELFF. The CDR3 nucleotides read TGTGCCAGCAGTGAAGTGGCGGGACCTCCCGGGGAGCTGTTTTTT.

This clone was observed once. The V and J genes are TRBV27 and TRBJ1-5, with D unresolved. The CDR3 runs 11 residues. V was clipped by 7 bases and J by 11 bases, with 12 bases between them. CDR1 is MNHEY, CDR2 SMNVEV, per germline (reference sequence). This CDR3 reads CASKSGQSQHF. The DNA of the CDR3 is TGTGCCAGCAAGTCAGGTCAATCCCAGCATTTT.

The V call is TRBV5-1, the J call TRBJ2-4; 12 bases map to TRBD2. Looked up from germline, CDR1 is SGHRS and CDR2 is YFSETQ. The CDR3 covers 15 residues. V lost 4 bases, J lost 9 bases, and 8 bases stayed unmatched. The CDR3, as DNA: TGCGCCAGCAGCGTGGAACTAGCGGGAGGATCCATTCAGTACTTC. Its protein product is CASSVELAGGSIQYF. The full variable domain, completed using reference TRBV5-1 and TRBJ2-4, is KAGVTQTPRYLIKTRGQQVTLSCSPISGHRSVSWYQQTPGQGLQFLFEYFSETQRNKGNFPGRFSGRQFSNSRSEMNVSTLELGDSALYLCASSVELAGGSIQYFGAGTRLSVL.

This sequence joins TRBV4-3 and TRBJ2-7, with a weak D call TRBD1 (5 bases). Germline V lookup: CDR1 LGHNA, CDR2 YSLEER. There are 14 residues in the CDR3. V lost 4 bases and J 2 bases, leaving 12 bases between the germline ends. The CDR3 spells CASSPETVAYEQYF. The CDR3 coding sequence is TGCGCCAGCAGCCCCGAGACAGTCGCCTACGAGCAGTACTTC.

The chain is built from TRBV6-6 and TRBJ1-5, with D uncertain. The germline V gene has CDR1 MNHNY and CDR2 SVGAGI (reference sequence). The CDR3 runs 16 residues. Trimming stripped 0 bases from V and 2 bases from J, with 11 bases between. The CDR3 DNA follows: TGTGCCAGCAGTTACTCGTCGAGCAAACGCAATCAGCCCCAGCATTTT. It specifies CASSYSSSKRNQPQHF.

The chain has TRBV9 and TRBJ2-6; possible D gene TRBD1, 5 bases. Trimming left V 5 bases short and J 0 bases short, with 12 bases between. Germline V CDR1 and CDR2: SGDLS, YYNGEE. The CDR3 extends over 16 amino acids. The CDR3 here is CASSISGLSGANVLTF. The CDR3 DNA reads TGTGCCAGCAGTATATCAGGGCTCTCTGGGGCCAACGTCCTGACTTTC.

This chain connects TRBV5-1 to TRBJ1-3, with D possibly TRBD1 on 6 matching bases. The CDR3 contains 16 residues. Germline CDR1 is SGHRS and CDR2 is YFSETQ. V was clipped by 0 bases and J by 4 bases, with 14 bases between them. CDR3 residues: CASSLALAGAGNTIYF. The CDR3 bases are TGCGCCAGCAGCTTGGCCTTGGCAGGGGCAGGAAACACCATATATTTT.

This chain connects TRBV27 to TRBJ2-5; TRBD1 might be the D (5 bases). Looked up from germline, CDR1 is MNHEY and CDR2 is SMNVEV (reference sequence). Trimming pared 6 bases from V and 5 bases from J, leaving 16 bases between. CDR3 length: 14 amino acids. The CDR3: CASRLTQAGETQYF. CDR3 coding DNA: TGTGCCAGCAGACTCACACAGGCCGGGGAGACCCAGTACTTC.

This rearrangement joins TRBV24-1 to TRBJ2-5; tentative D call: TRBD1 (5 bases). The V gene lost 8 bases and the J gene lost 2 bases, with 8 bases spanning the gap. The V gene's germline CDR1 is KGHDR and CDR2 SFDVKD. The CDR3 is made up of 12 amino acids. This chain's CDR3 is CATNRQQETQYF. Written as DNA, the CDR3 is TGTGCCACCAACAGACAGCAAGAGACCCAGTACTTC.

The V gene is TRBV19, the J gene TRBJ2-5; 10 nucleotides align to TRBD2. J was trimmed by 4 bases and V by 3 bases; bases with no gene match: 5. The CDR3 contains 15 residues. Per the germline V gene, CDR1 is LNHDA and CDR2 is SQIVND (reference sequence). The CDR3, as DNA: TGTGCCAGTAGTATGAGGTGGACTAGCGGAGAGACCCAGTACTTC. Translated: CASSMRWTSGETQYF.

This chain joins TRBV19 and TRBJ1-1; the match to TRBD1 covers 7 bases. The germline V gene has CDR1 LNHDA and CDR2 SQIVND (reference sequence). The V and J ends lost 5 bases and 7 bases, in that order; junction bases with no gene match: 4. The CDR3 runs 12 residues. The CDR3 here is CASSFRQGEAFF. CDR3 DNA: TGTGCCAGTAGTTTCCGACAGGGTGAAGCTTTCTTT.

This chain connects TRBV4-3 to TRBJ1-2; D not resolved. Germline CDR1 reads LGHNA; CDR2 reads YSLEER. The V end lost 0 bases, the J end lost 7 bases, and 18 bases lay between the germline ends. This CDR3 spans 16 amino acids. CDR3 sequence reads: CASSQEARTRVGGYTF. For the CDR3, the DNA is TGCGCCAGCAGCCAAGAAGCCCGGACGAGGGTGGGTGGCTACACCTTC.

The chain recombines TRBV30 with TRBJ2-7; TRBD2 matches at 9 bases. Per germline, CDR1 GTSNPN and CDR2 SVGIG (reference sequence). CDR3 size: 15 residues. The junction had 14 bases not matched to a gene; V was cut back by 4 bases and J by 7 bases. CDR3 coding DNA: TGTGCCTGGACCAAGGGTGCGGGAGGGCCGGGGGAGCAGTACTTC. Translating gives CAWTKGAGGPGEQYF.

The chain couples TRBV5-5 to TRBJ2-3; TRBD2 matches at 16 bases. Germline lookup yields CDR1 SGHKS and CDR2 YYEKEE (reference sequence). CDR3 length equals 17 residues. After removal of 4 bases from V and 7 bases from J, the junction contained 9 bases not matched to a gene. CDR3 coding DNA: TGTGCCAGCAGCGGGGGGACTAGCGGGAGGGCCGTAAATACGCAGTATTTT. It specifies CASSGGTSGRAVNTQYF.

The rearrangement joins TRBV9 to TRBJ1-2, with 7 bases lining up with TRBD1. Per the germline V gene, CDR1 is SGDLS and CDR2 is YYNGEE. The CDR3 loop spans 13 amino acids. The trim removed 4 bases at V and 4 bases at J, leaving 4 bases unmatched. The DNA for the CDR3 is TGTGCCAGCAGCCAACAGGGGATCTATGGCTACACCTTC. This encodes CASSQQGIYGYTF. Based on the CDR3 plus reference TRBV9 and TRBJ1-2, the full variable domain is DSGVTQTPKHLITATGQRVTLRCSPRSGDLSVYWYQQSLDQGLQFLIQYYNGEERAKGNILERFSAQQFPDLHSELNLSSLELGDSALYFCASSQQGIYGYTFGSGTRLTVV.

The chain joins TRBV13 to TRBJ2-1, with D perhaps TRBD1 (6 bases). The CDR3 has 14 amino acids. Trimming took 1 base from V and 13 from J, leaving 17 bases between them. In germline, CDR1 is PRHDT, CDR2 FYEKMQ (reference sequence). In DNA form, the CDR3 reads TGTGCCAGCAGCTTAGTGGGCCTTAGGGGGAAACAGTTCTTC. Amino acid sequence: CASSLVGLRGKQFF.

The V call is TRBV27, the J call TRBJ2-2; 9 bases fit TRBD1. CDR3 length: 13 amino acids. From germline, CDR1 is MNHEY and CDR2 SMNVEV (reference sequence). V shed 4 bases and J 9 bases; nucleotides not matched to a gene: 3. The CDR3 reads CASSWTGVRELFF. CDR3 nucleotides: TGTGCCAGCAGTTGGACAGGGGTCAGGGAGCTGTTTTTT.

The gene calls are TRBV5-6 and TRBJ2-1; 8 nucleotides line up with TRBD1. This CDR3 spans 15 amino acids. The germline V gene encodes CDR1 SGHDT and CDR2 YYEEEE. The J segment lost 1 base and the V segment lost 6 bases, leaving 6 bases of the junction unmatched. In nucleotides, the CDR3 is TGTGCCAGCATCCCGAGGACAGGGTCCTACAATGAGCAGTTCTTC. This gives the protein CASIPRTGSYNEQFF.

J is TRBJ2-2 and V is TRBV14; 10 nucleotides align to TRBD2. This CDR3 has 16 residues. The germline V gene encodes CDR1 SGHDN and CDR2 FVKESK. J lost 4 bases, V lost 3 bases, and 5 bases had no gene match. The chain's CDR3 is CASSHGLAEFTGELFF. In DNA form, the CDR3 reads TGTGCCAGCAGCCACGGACTAGCGGAGTTCACCGGGGAGCTGTTTTTT.

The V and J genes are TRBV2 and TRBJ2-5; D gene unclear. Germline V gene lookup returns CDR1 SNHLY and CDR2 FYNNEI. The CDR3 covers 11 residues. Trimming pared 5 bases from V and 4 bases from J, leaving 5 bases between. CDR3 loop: CASSPSETQYF. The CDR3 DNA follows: TGTGCCAGCAGTCCTTCAGAGACCCAGTACTTC.